These 16 T cell receptor beta chains share one sample of origin, sequenced in a study of early T cells in non-severe SARS-CoV-2 infection. One entry per CDR3 protein, called by TCRdb with MiXCR from the 5' RACE reads. The sample holds approximately 76,000 distinct CDR3 sequences, about 11% seen once. Sequenced: whole blood. Receptors were obtained from an adult who was a healthcare worker with PCR-confirmed SARS-CoV-2 infection or an uninfected control (not recorded which).

This chain uses TRBV3-1 with TRBJ2-5; D gene uncertain. V shed 1 base and J shed 5 bases, with 14 bases lying between them. This CDR3 region has 15 residues. Germline V gene data show CDR1 as LGHDT and CDR2 as YNNKEL (reference sequence). CDR3 DNA: TGTGCCAGCAGCCAAGGTATTGAAGGAAGCGAGACCCAGTACTTC. Encoded protein: CASSQGIEGSETQYF.

The CDR3 region has the DNA TGTGCCAGCAGCCAATACGAGACTAACAGGGGCCAGTACTTC. Amino acid sequence: CASSQYETNRGQYF. The chain recombines TRBV3-1 with TRBJ2-5, with TRBD1 matching over 7 bases. The CDR3 runs to 14 residues. The germline CDR1 and CDR2 sequences are LGHDT and YNNKEL (reference sequence). V lost 2 bases and J lost 10; bases outside the gene matches: 10.

The rearrangement links TRBV29-1 to TRBJ2-2; TRBD2 matches at 8 bases. With V trimmed by 6 bases and J by 4 bases, 13 bases remained unmatched. The length of the CDR3 is 16 residues. Germline V gene lookup returns CDR1 SQVTM and CDR2 ANQGSEA. Here the CDR3 reads CSVDIGAGGSTGELFF. CDR3 DNA: TGCAGCGTGGACATCGGCGCGGGGGGTTCCACCGGGGAGCTGTTTTTT.

The genes are TRBV7-6 and TRBJ1-4; 7 bases line up with TRBD1. The CDR3 runs to 14 residues. The germline V gene has CDR1 SGHVS and CDR2 FNYEAQ. The V and J ends lost 2 bases and 5 bases, in that order; junction bases with no gene match: 2. CDR3 sequence: CASSLRGRNEKLFF. CDR3 coding DNA: TGTGCCAGCAGCTTAAGGGGGCGGAATGAAAAACTGTTTTTT.

In this sample, this clonotype turned up many times. CDR3 coding DNA: TGTGCCAGCAGCCTCAGGCGGGGGGACTATCAGCCCCAGCATTTT. Translation: CASSLRRGDYQPQHF. J is TRBJ1-5 and V is TRBV4-2, with D tentatively TRBD1 (5 bases). This CDR3 region has 15 residues. Germline CDR1 is LGHNA and CDR2 is YNFKEQ. The V and J ends lost 4 bases and 5 bases respectively, with 15 bases between them.

The rearrangement uses TRBV7-2 and TRBJ1-4; unclear D gene. Trimming cost V 1 base and J 8 bases, with 14 bases left between them. The CDR3 is 15 amino acids. Germline CDR1 is SGHTA and CDR2 is FQGNSA. CDR3 sequence reads: CASSLGAAFREKLFF. The CDR3 bases are TGTGCCAGCAGCTTAGGGGCGGCCTTTCGGGAAAAACTGTTTTTT.

The rearrangement joins TRBV29-1 to TRBJ2-5, with TRBD2 as a possible D gene (6 bases). Trimming pared 7 bases from V and 5 bases from J, leaving 11 bases between. CDR1 is SQVTM, CDR2 ANQGSEA, per germline. The length of the CDR3 is 11 residues. CDR3 loop: CSGGDAETQYF. CDR3 bases: TGCAGCGGGGGGGATGCGGAGACCCAGTACTTC.

This clonotype was observed many times. In DNA form, the CDR3 reads TGTGCCAGCACCAAGAGGGGGGGAGCTAATGAAAAACTGTTTTTT. Translation gives CASTKRGGANEKLFF. V and J are TRBV9 and TRBJ1-4, with D tentatively TRBD1 (6 bases). Trimming cost V 6 bases and J 3 bases, with 15 bases left between them. In germline, CDR1 is SGDLS, CDR2 YYNGEE. CDR3 length equals 15 residues.

This clonotype came up a few times. This chain links TRBV6-2 or TRBV6-3 with TRBJ1-6; weak D call: TRBD1 (6 bases). Trimming cost V 5 bases and J 10 bases, with 9 bases left between them. Germline V gives CDR1 MNHEY, CDR2 SVGEGT. The CDR3 runs 12 residues. In DNA, the CDR3 is TGTGCCAGCAGTCCAGGGGAGTCACCCCTCCACTTT. This gives the protein CASSPGESPLHF.

Ten or more counts support this clonotype. The V call is TRBV2, the J call TRBJ2-7; perhaps TRBD1 as D (6 bases). CDR1 and CDR2 from the germline V gene are SNHLY and FYNNEI. This CDR3 spans 16 amino acids. V lost 6 bases and J 0 bases, leaving 18 bases between the germline ends. CDR3 amino acids: CASRLNQGISSYEQYF. The CDR3 region has the DNA TGTGCCAGCAGACTAAATCAGGGGATTAGCTCCTACGAGCAGTACTTC.

CDR3 protein: CASKGQALNYGYTF. For the CDR3, the DNA is TGTGCCAGCAAAGGACAGGCCCTTAACTATGGCTACACCTTC. The V and J genes are TRBV27 and TRBJ1-2, with 7 nucleotides matching TRBD1. Trimming at V came to 7 bases and at J to 1 base, leaving 6 bases not matched to a gene. CDR1 is MNHEY and CDR2 is SMNVEV in the germline V gene (reference sequence). The CDR3 loop spans 14 amino acids.

The rearrangement links TRBV24-1 to TRBJ2-2; 8 bases agree with TRBD1. Germline-derived CDR1 and CDR2 are KGHDR and SFDVKD. The trim removed 4 bases at V and 6 bases at J, leaving 9 bases unmatched. The CDR3 extends over 16 amino acids. The CDR3 reads CATSDIMTGDAGELFF. In DNA, the CDR3 is TGTGCCACCAGTGACATTATGACAGGGGACGCCGGGGAGCTGTTTTTT.

In this sample, this clonotype turned up a few times. The gene calls are TRBV3-1 and TRBJ2-7; 12 positions agree with TRBD2. The germline V gene has CDR1 LGHDT and CDR2 YNNKEL (reference sequence). The CDR3 consists of 16 residues. Trimming removed 5 bases from V and 5 bases from J; junction bases left unmatched: 10. The CDR3 is CASSARLAGALHEQYF. In nucleotides, the CDR3 is TGTGCCAGCAGCGCCCGACTAGCGGGGGCTCTCCACGAGCAGTACTTC.

This clonotype occurred a few times. CDR3 amino acids: CASSHRDNPYEQYF. DNA for the CDR3: TGTGCCAGCAGCCACCGGGACAACCCCTACGAGCAGTACTTC. The chain uses TRBV7-9 and TRBJ2-7; D possibly corresponds to TRBD1 (6 bases). CDR1 is SEHNR and CDR2 is FQNEAQ in the germline V gene (reference sequence). The germline V and J ends were trimmed by 5 bases and 2 bases, with 13 bases remaining between them. The CDR3 is made up of 14 amino acids.

In its sample, this clonotype was seen many times. The chain recombines TRBV27 with TRBJ2-6; weak D call: TRBD2 (6 bases). V lost 2 bases and J lost 0, with 14 bases in between. Germline CDR1 is MNHEY and CDR2 is SMNVEV (reference sequence). The CDR3 runs 18 residues. The CDR3 DNA reads as TGTGCCAGCAGTTTAGCCGGGACTGAGAGCTCTGGGGCCAACGTCCTGACTTTC. It yields the protein CASSLAGTESSGANVLTF.

The table lists this clonotype with a few counts. The chain joins TRBV5-1 to TRBJ2-6; D gene unclear. The V and J ends lost 4 bases and 0 bases respectively, with 17 bases between them. CDR3 size: 18 residues. CDR1 is SGHRS, CDR2 YFSETQ, per germline. The CDR3 DNA is TGCGCCAGCAGCCCCGACCCACCCATACTCTCTGGGGCCAACGTCCTGACTTTC. Encoded protein: CASSPDPPILSGANVLTF. Together with reference TRBV5-1 and TRBJ2-6, the CDR3 gives the full variable domain: KAGVTQTPRYLIKTRGQQVTLSCSPISGHRSVSWYQQTPGQGLQFLFEYFSETQRNKGNFPGRFSGRQFSNSRSEMNVSTLELGDSALYLCASSPDPPILSGANVLTFGAGSRLTVL.